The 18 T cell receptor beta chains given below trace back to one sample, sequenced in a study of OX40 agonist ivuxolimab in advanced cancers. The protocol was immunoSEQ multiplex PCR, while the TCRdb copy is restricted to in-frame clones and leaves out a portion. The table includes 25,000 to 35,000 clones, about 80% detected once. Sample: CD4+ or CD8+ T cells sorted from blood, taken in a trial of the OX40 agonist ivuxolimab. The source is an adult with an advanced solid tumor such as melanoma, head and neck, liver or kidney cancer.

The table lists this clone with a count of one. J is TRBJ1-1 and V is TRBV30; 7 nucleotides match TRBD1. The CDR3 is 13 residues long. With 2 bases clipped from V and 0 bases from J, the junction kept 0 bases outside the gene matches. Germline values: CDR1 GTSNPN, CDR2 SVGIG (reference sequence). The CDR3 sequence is CAWSTGVNTEAFF. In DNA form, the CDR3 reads TGTGCCTGGAGTACAGGGGTGAACACTGAAGCTTTCTTT.

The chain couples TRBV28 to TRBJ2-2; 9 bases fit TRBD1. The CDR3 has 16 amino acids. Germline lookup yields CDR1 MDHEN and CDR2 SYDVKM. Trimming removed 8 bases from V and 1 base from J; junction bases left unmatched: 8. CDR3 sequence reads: CASFPGTGKNTGELFF. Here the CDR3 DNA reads TGTGCCAGCTTCCCCGGGACAGGGAAGAACACCGGGGAGCTGTTTTTT.

This CDR3 reads CASNSGGPQNEQFF. CDR3 bases: TGTGCCAGCAATAGCGGGGGGCCCCAGAATGAGCAGTTCTTC. The chain employs TRBV2 and TRBJ2-1; 10 nucleotides line up with TRBD2. Germline loops: CDR1 SNHLY, CDR2 FYNNEI. The CDR3 sequence is 14 residues long. Germline trimming cut 7 bases from V and 7 bases from J; bases unmatched to any gene: 7. Complete variable domain (other parts from reference TRBV2 and TRBJ2-1): EPEVTQTPSHQVTQMGQEVILRCVPISNHLYFYWYRQILGQKVEFLVSFYNNEISEKSEIFDDQFSVERPDGSNFTLKIRSTKLEDSAMYFCASNSGGPQNEQFFGPGTRLTVL.

Here the CDR3 reads CSVEESQGETQYF. CDR3 bases: TGCAGCGTTGAAGAAAGTCAGGGAGAGACCCAGTACTTC. The chain couples TRBV29-1 to TRBJ2-5; TRBD1 is a possible D gene (5 bases). In germline, CDR1 is SQVTM, CDR2 ANQGSEA. CDR3 length: 13 residues. V was trimmed by 0 bases and J by 4 bases, leaving 9 bases between them. The variable domain in full, with the rest retrieved from reference TRBV29-1 and TRBJ2-5, is SAVISQKPSRDICQRGTSLTIQCQVDSQVTMMFWYRQQPGQSLTLIATANQGSEATYESGFVIDKFPISRPNLTFSTLTVSNMSPEDSSIYLCSVEESQGETQYFGPGTRLLVL.

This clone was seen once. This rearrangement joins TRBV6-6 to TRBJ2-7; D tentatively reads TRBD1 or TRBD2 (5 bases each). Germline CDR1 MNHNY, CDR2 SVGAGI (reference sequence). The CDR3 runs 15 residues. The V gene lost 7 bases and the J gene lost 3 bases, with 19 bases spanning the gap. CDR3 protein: CASITTPGPRYEQYF. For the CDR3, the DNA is TGTGCCAGCATCACCACCCCGGGACCCCGCTACGAGCAGTACTTC.

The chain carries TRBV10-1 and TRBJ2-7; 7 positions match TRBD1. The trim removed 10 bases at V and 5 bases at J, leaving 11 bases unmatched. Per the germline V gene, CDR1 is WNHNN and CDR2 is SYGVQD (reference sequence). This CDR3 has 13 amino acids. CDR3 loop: CATSPTGFHEQYF. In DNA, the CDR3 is TGCGCCACCTCGCCGACAGGGTTCCACGAGCAGTACTTC.

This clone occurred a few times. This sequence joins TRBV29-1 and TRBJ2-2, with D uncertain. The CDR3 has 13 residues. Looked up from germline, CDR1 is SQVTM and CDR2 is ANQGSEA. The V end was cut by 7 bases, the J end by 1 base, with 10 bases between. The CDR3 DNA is TGCAGCGCTGGGAACAAGAACACCGGGGAGCTGTTTTTT. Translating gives CSAGNKNTGELFF.

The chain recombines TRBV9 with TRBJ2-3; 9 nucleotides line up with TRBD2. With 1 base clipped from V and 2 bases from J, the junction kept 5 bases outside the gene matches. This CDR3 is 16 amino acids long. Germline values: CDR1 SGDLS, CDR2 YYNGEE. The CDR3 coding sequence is TGTGCCAGCAGCGTAACTAGCGGGTCCTTCACAGATACGCAGTATTTT. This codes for CASSVTSGSFTDTQYF.

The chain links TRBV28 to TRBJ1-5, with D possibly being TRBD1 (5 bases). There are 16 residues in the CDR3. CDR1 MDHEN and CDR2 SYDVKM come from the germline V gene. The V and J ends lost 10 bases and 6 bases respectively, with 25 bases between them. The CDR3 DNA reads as TGTGCCACCCAACCGGGACGCACCCAGAGAGGTCAGCCCCAGCATTTT. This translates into CATQPGRTQRGQPQHF.

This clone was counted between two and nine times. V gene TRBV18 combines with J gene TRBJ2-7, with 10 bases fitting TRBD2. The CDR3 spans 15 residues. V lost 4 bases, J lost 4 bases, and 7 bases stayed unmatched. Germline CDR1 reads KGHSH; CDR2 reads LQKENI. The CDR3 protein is CASSQAGGEEYEQYF. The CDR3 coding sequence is TGTGCCAGCTCACAAGCGGGGGGGGAGGAGTACGAGCAGTACTTC.

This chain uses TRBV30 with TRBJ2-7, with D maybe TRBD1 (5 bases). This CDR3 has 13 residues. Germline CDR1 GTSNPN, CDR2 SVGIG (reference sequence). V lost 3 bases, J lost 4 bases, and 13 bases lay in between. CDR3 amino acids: CAWRGPGLYEQYF. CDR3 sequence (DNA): TGTGCCTGGAGGGGGCCTGGGCTATACGAGCAGTACTTC.

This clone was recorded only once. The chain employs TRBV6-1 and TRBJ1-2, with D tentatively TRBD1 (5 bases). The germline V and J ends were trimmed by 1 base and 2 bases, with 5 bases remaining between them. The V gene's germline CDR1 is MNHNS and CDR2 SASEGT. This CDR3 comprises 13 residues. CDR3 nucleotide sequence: TGTGCCAGCAGTGAAGACAGGAACTATGGCTACACCTTC. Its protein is CASSEDRNYGYTF.

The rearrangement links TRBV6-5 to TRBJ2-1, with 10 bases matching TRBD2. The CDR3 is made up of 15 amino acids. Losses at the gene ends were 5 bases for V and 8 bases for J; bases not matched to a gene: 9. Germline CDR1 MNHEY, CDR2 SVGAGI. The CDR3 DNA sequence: TGTGCCAGCAGTCATACTAGCGGGGCCGGCGATGAGCAGTTCTTC. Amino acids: CASSHTSGAGDEQFF.

Written as DNA, the CDR3 is TGTGCCAGCAGCGTAGATTGGACTGGCGAGACCCAGTACTTC. Amino acids: CASSVDWTGETQYF. The chain is built from TRBV9 and TRBJ2-5, with D possibly TRBD2 on 5 matching bases. Trimming left V 0 bases short and J 5 bases short, with 11 bases between. Germline values: CDR1 SGDLS, CDR2 YYNGEE. CDR3 length: 14 residues.

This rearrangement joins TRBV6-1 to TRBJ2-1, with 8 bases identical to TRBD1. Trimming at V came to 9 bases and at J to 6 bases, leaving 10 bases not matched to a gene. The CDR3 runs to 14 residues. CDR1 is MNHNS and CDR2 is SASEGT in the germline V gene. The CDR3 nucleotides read TGTGCCAGTAAGACAGGGGCGGTTGGCAATGAGCAGTTCTTC. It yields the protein CASKTGAVGNEQFF.

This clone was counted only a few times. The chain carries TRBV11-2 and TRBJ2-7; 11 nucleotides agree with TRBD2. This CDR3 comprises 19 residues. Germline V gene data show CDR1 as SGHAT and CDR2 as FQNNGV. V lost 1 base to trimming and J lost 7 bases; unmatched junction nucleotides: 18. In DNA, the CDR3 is TGTGCCAGCAGCTTAGGGTATGGGGTAGCGGGGGGGCCGAAGAGTGAGCAGTACTTC. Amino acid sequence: CASSLGYGVAGGPKSEQYF.

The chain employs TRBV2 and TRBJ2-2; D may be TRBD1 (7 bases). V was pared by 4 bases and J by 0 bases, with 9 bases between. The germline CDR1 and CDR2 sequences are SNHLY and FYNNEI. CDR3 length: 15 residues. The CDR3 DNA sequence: TGTGCCAGCAGTGCAGGGGGGCCGAACACCGGGGAGCTGTTTTTT. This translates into CASSAGGPNTGELFF.

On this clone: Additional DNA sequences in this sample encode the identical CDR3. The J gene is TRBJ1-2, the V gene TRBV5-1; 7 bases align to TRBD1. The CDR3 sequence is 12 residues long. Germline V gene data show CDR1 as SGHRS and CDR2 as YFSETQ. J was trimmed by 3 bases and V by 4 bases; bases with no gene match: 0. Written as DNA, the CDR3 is TGCGCCAGCAGCACAGGGGACTATGGCTACACCTTC. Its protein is CASSTGDYGYTF. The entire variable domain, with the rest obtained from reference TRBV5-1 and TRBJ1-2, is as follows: KAGVTQTPRYLIKTRGQQVTLSCSPISGHRSVSWYQQTPGQGLQFLFEYFSETQRNKGNFPGRFSGRQFSNSRSEMNVSTLELGDSALYLCASSTGDYGYTFGSGTRLTVV.